The 32 T cell receptor beta chains presented below share a single source sample, sequenced in a study of T cells after yellow fever vaccination. One entry per CDR3 protein, called by TCRdb with MiXCR from the 5' RACE reads. The table includes about 320,000 distinct CDR3 sequences, approximately 4.3% detected once. The starting material was PBMCs, obtained 15 days after the yellow fever booster vaccination. The source is a young man who received the YFV17D yellow fever vaccine.

This clonotype has ten or more counts. The chain couples TRBV7-2 to TRBJ2-3; D not resolved. The CDR3 contains 13 residues. Trimming took off 5 bases at V and 1 base at J, with 7 bases between the two ends. Germline CDR1 and CDR2: SGHTA and FQGNSA. CDR3 sequence reads: CASSPKGTDTQYF. The CDR3 nucleotides are TGTGCCAGCAGCCCAAAGGGCACAGATACGCAGTATTTT.

The genes are TRBV12-3 or TRBV12-4 and TRBJ1-2, with D maybe TRBD1 (6 bases). Trimming removed 1 base at V and 5 bases at J, with 20 bases between. CDR3 length equals 17 residues. CDR3 sequence: CASSLGTGWQGLYGYTF. In DNA, the CDR3 is TGTGCCAGCAGTTTAGGTACGGGTTGGCAGGGGCTTTATGGCTACACCTTC.

Only a few counts were recorded for this clonotype. The V gene is TRBV20-1, the J gene TRBJ2-1; D is uncertain. CDR1 is DFQATT and CDR2 is SNEGSKA in the germline V gene (reference sequence). Trimming took 6 bases from V and 1 from J, leaving 16 bases between them. This CDR3 is 15 amino acids long. DNA for the CDR3: TGCAGTGCCCAGAAAGGCCCCGTATCCTACAATGAGCAGTTCTTC. This gives the protein CSAQKGPVSYNEQFF.

This clonotype was picked up many times. The chain uses TRBV6-2 or TRBV6-3 and TRBJ2-7; 12 bases align to TRBD1. V trimming: 5 bases; J trimming: 2 bases; junction bases outside the gene matches: 7. CDR3 size: 16 residues. Germline CDR1 reads MNHEY; CDR2 reads SVGEGT. The CDR3 bases are TGTGCCAGCAGTGCAACTGGGACAGGGGGCACCTACGAGCAGTACTTC. The encoded protein is CASSATGTGGTYEQYF.

This clonotype was observed a few times. The chain joins TRBV18 to TRBJ2-5; D possibly uses TRBD1 or TRBD2 (5 bases each). Germline CDR1 and CDR2: KGHSH and LQKENI. There are 15 residues in the CDR3. Trimming pared 6 bases from V and 1 base from J, leaving 15 bases between. Written as DNA, the CDR3 is TGTGCCAGCTCCCCTAGGACGGGACCCCAAGAGACCCAGTACTTC. It translates to CASSPRTGPQETQYF.

Only a few counts were recorded for this clonotype. The chain combines TRBV7-2 with TRBJ1-2; possibly TRBD1 for D (6 bases). CDR3 length equals 17 residues. Trimming took off 3 bases at V and 7 bases at J, with 24 bases between the two ends. Germline CDR1 and CDR2: SGHTA and FQGNSA. The CDR3 DNA follows: TGTGCCAGCAGCTTCGATTTCCCAGGGGTGTCGCAGCGTGGCTACACCTTC. Protein sequence: CASSFDFPGVSQRGYTF.

V gene TRBV5-4 combines with J gene TRBJ2-7; D might be TRBD1 (5 bases). V shed 0 bases and J shed 2 bases, with 15 bases lying between them. CDR1 is SGHNT, CDR2 YYREEE, per germline (reference sequence). This CDR3 comprises 16 residues. In nucleotides, the CDR3 is TGTGCCAGCAGCTTGGTCCCCAGGGTGGGTCCCTACGAGCAGTACGTC. It is translated as CASSLVPRVGPYEQYV.

This clonotype occurred many times. The chain is built from TRBV11-2 and TRBJ2-1; TRBD2 aligns across 9 bases. The germline V gene encodes CDR1 SGHAT and CDR2 FQNNGV. The trim removed 5 bases at V and 8 bases at J, leaving 10 bases unmatched. The CDR3 covers 15 residues. The CDR3 DNA reads as TGTGCCAGCAGCCAGAAGGTAGCGGGGGCCCATGAGCAGTTCTTC. Protein sequence: CASSQKVAGAHEQFF.

This clonotype occurred many times. The chain uses TRBV12-5 and TRBJ2-1; 7 bases line up with TRBD1. Germline CDR1 LGHNT, CDR2 FRNRAP. V shed 7 bases and J 7 bases; nucleotides not matched to a gene: 7. This CDR3 region has 13 residues. CDR3 loop: CASARTGVNEQFF. The CDR3 DNA reads as TGTGCTAGTGCCAGAACAGGGGTAAATGAGCAGTTCTTC.

The chain uses TRBV10-3 and TRBJ2-3; 7 bases line up with TRBD1. Germline assignment: CDR1 ENHRY and CDR2 SYGVKD. V shed 5 bases and J 0 bases; nucleotides not matched to a gene: 11. The CDR3 extends over 17 amino acids. The CDR3 coding sequence is TGTGCCATCAGTTTCTCTTCGACAGGGCCCAGCACAGATACGCAGTATTTT. Its translation is CAISFSSTGPSTDTQYF.

The chain recombines TRBV6-4 with TRBJ2-7, with a possible D match to TRBD1 (5 bases). V was cut by 3 bases and J by 0 bases, with 9 bases left in between. The CDR3 consists of 14 residues. Per the germline V gene, CDR1 is MRHNA and CDR2 is SNTAGT. The CDR3 reads CASSEDSSSYEQYF. The DNA of the CDR3 is TGTGCCAGCAGTGAAGACAGTAGCTCCTACGAGCAGTACTTC.

With regard to this clonotype: A much larger clone lies a single base off, so this may be a read error. This chain connects TRBV25-1 to TRBJ2-1, with D maybe TRBD1 (7 bases). Germline V gene data show CDR1 as MGHDK and CDR2 as SYGVNS. The length of the CDR3 is 14 residues. The CDR3 is CASSDQGGGDEQLF. DNA for the CDR3: TGTGCCAGCAGTGACCAAGGAGGGGGCGATGAGCAGCTCTTC.

The sample holds a few counts of this clonotype. The gene calls are TRBV4-1 and TRBJ2-7; 10 bases fit TRBD2. CDR3 length: 16 amino acids. V dropped 3 bases and J dropped 3; count of bases not matched to a gene: 8. CDR1 MGHRA and CDR2 YSYEKL come from the germline V gene. The CDR3 region has the DNA TGCGCCAGCAGCCAGGGGCTAGCGGGGGAAATCTACGAGCAGTACTTC. Translation gives CASSQGLAGEIYEQYF.

This clonotype appeared many times. V is TRBV12-3 or TRBV12-4 and J is TRBJ2-2; either TRBD1 or TRBD2 may fit D (5 bases each). This CDR3 comprises 13 residues. Trimming took off 5 bases at V and 6 bases at J, with 10 bases between the two ends. The CDR3 here is CASSRRDPGELFF. DNA for the CDR3: TGTGCCAGCAGTCGCAGGGACCCCGGGGAGCTGTTTTTT.

This clonotype has ten or more counts. The rearrangement uses TRBV5-1 and TRBJ2-3, with TRBD2 identical over 8 bases. Unmatched junction bases numbered 13, after V lost 3 bases and J lost 4 bases. CDR1 is SGHRS, CDR2 YFSETQ, per germline. The CDR3 has 17 amino acids. CDR3 coding DNA: TGCGCCAGCAGCTGGGCCGACGGCGGGGGGCCTGCAGATACGCAGTATTTT. Its translation: CASSWADGGGPADTQYF.

The chain joins TRBV4-1 to TRBJ1-1; TRBD1 is a possible D gene (6 bases). The germline CDR1 and CDR2 sequences are MGHRA and YSYEKL. Trimming cost V 0 bases and J 1 base, with 12 bases left between them. This CDR3 has 16 amino acids. CDR3 DNA sequence: TGCGCCAGCAGCCAAGAAGGGGCCAGGGGGAACACTGAAGCTTTCTTT. Translated, it gives CASSQEGARGNTEAFF.

This sequence joins TRBV24-1 and TRBJ2-3, with D hard to call. V lost 4 bases to trimming and J lost 7 bases, with 14 bases between them. This CDR3 comprises 14 residues. Germline CDR1 and CDR2: KGHDR and SFDVKD. DNA for the CDR3: TGTGCCACCAGTGACAGAACCAGGATACATACGCAGTATTTT. Translation: CATSDRTRIHTQYF.

The sample holds many counts of this clonotype. V is TRBV6-6 and J is TRBJ1-2; D remains ambiguous. The V end was cut by 2 bases, the J end by 2 bases, with 12 bases between. CDR1 is MNHNY and CDR2 is SVGAGI in the germline V gene (reference sequence). This CDR3 is 15 amino acids long. The CDR3 DNA sequence: TGTGCCAGCAGTTACCGTAGAGAGCTAAACTATGGCTACACCTTC. It encodes CASSYRRELNYGYTF.

V and J are TRBV19 and TRBJ2-3; D unclear. Germline CDR1 LNHDA, CDR2 SQIVND (reference sequence). The CDR3 has 13 amino acids. V was cut by 6 bases and J by 1 base, with 8 bases left in between. The DNA of the CDR3 is TGTGCCAGTAGGGACGGAGGCACAGATACGCAGTATTTT. Amino acid sequence: CASRDGGTDTQYF. Drawing the rest from reference TRBV19 and TRBJ2-3, the complete variable domain is DGGITQSPKYLFRKEGQNVTLSCEQNLNHDAMYWYRQDPGQGLRLIYYSQIVNDFQKGDIAEGYSVSREKKESFPLTVTSAQKNPTAFYLCASRDGGTDTQYFGPGTRLTVL.

J is TRBJ1-1 and V is TRBV12-3 or TRBV12-4, with D possibly being TRBD1 (5 bases). The length of the CDR3 is 11 residues. V was trimmed by 5 bases and J by 7 bases, leaving 8 bases between them. CDR3 region: CASSRGVEAFF. CDR3 sequence (DNA): TGTGCCAGCAGTCGAGGGGTTGAAGCTTTCTTT.

This clonotype was seen a few times. The chain uses TRBV18 and TRBJ2-7; 12 nucleotides match TRBD2. The CDR3 totals 17 residues. CDR1 KGHSH and CDR2 LQKENI come from the germline V gene. V shed 3 bases, J shed 3 bases, and the junction held 9 bases outside the gene matches. CDR3: CASSPFTSGGTHYEQYF. CDR3 in DNA: TGTGCCAGCTCACCTTTTACTAGCGGGGGGACCCACTACGAGCAGTACTTC.

Many counts were recorded for this clonotype. The rearrangement uses TRBV4-3 and TRBJ2-3, with D maybe TRBD1 (6 bases). This CDR3 region has 15 residues. Per germline, CDR1 LGHNA and CDR2 YSLEER. Trimming took 0 bases from V and 10 from J, leaving 17 bases between them. CDR3 DNA sequence: TGCGCCAGCAGCCAAGATTCCGCCCCACAGGGAGCGCAGTATTTT. Protein sequence: CASSQDSAPQGAQYF.

This clonotype was counted many times. This chain connects TRBV7-9 to TRBJ2-3, with 8 bases matching TRBD2. CDR1 SEHNR and CDR2 FQNEAQ come from the germline V gene (reference sequence). V was clipped by 5 bases and J by 2 bases; unmatched bases: 9. The CDR3 is 16 amino acids. The CDR3 loop is CASSRVRGGNTDTQYF. The CDR3 bases are TGTGCCAGCAGCCGGGTCCGGGGGGGAAACACAGATACGCAGTATTTT.

Many counts were recorded for this clonotype. This chain links TRBV2 with TRBJ2-7; maybe TRBD1 (5 bases). This CDR3 contains 14 residues. V was cut by 2 bases and J by 0 bases, with 8 bases left in between. Looked up from germline, CDR1 is SNHLY and CDR2 is FYNNEI. CDR3 in DNA: TGTGCCAGCAGTGAACAGGGTATCTCCTACGAGCAGTACGTC. As protein: CASSEQGISYEQYV.

This clonotype was detected a few times. V is TRBV12-3 or TRBV12-4 and J is TRBJ2-1; 10 nucleotides align to TRBD1. Losses at the gene ends were 6 bases for V and 2 bases for J; bases not matched to a gene: 4. The CDR3 is 15 residues long. CDR3 loop: CASSHGQGAYNEQFF. The CDR3 bases are TGTGCCAGCAGCCATGGACAGGGGGCCTACAATGAGCAGTTCTTC.

The rearrangement uses TRBV14 and TRBJ2-5; 7 positions agree with TRBD1. This CDR3 has 16 amino acids. V shed 2 bases and J 5 bases; nucleotides not matched to a gene: 11. Germline CDR1 SGHDN, CDR2 FVKESK. CDR3: CASSQRGTADLETQYF. The CDR3 coding sequence is TGTGCCAGCAGCCAAAGAGGGACAGCGGACCTCGAGACCCAGTACTTC.

This clonotype was recorded at least ten times. The V call is TRBV5-5, the J call TRBJ1-1; D is unclear. V shed 5 bases and J shed 2 bases, with 7 bases lying between them. CDR1 and CDR2 from the germline V gene are SGHKS and YYEKEE (reference sequence). The CDR3 spans 12 residues. CDR3 protein: CASSKGNTEAFF. Here the CDR3 DNA reads TGTGCCAGCAGTAAGGGAAACACTGAAGCTTTCTTT.

This clonotype has a count of ten or more. This rearrangement joins TRBV10-3 to TRBJ2-3; TRBD2 agrees at 9 bases. CDR1 and CDR2 from the germline V gene are ENHRY and SYGVKD. The CDR3 extends over 13 amino acids. Trimming cost V 9 bases and J 5 bases; bases outside gene matches: 6. This chain's CDR3 is CAIGGGAGDTQYF. The CDR3 DNA sequence: TGTGCCATAGGCGGGGGGGCGGGAGATACGCAGTATTTT.

This chain links TRBV27 with TRBJ2-7; the match to TRBD2 covers 7 bases. V dropped 3 bases and J dropped 3; count of bases not matched to a gene: 5. This CDR3 has 14 residues. CDR1 is MNHEY and CDR2 is SMNVEV in the germline V gene (reference sequence). CDR3 sequence reads: CASSFLGGDYEQYF. The CDR3 DNA follows: TGTGCCAGCAGTTTCTTGGGGGGGGACTACGAGCAGTACTTC.

V gene TRBV5-5 combines with J gene TRBJ2-1; 9 bases align to TRBD1. The CDR3 runs to 15 residues. Germline lookup yields CDR1 SGHKS and CDR2 YYEKEE (reference sequence). The V and J ends lost 2 bases and 6 bases, in that order; junction bases with no gene match: 6. The CDR3 region is CASSLSQGAVNEQFF. In DNA form, the CDR3 reads TGTGCCAGCAGCTTATCACAGGGGGCGGTCAATGAGCAGTTCTTC.

The CDR3 bases are TGTGCCAGCAGCCAACTCTTCTCTGGAAACACCATATATTTT. It codes for CASSQLFSGNTIYF. The gene calls are TRBV3-1 and TRBJ1-3; D gene uncertain. The CDR3 runs 14 residues. CDR1 is LGHDT and CDR2 is YNNKEL in the germline V gene (reference sequence). V was trimmed by 2 bases and J by 0 bases, leaving 5 bases between them.

The chain combines TRBV5-1 with TRBJ1-5, with D unclear. The V end lost 5 bases, the J end lost 4 bases, and 10 bases lay between the germline ends. Germline loops: CDR1 SGHRS, CDR2 YFSETQ. The length of the CDR3 is 13 residues. The CDR3 nucleotides are TGCGCCAGCAGGGCCAGCCTAAATCAGCCCCAGCATTTT. Amino acids: CASRASLNQPQHF. Complete variable domain (other parts from reference TRBV5-1 and TRBJ1-5): KAGVTQTPRYLIKTRGQQVTLSCSPISGHRSVSWYQQTPGQGLQFLFEYFSETQRNKGNFPGRFSGRQFSNSRSEMNVSTLELGDSALYLCASRASLNQPQHFGDGTRLSIL.